These 21 T cell receptor beta chains share one sample of origin, sequenced in a study of T cell clusters in autoimmune cytopenias. Each sample's input was around 270 ng genomic DNA, 38,000 or so genome equivalents. Multiplex touch-down PCR amplified TRB using TRB-A and TRB-B pools in one tube. TCRdb reprocessed the multiplex PCR reads and reports one entry per CDR3 protein, with no DNA. This table lists 6,000 to 9,000 distinct CDR3 sequences. The sequenced material came from peripheral blood. Receptors were obtained from a human donor with an autoimmune cytopenia or autoimmune hepatitis (not recorded which).

This clonotype registers medium-sized by frequency. The CDR3 sequence is CASSLGGIQETQYF. The chain combines TRBV11-1 with TRBJ2-5; no DNA is available, so the TRBD2 call from TCRdb remains unchecked. The CDR3 sequence is 14 residues long. Germline assignment: CDR1 SGHAT and CDR2 FQDESV (reference sequence).

This CDR3 is CASSISDLETQYF. V usage is TRBV19 and J usage is TRBJ2-5. There are 13 residues in the CDR3. In germline, CDR1 is LNHDA, CDR2 SQIVND (reference sequence). The entire variable domain, with the rest obtained from reference TRBV19 and TRBJ2-5, is as follows: DGGITQSPKYLFRKEGQNVTLSCEQNLNHDAMYWYRQDPGQGLRLIYYSQIVNDFQKGDIAEGYSVSREKKESFPLTVTSAQKNPTAFYLCASSISDLETQYFGPGTRLLVL.

Measured by frequency, this clonotype is large (0.1 to 1%). The rearrangement joins TRBV30 to TRBJ2-3. CDR1 and CDR2 from the germline V gene are GTSNPN and SVGIG (reference sequence). This CDR3 is built from 13 residues. CDR3 protein: CAWSGASTDTQYF.

The gene calls are TRBV5-6 and TRBJ2-5; TCRdb picks TRBD1, but there is no DNA to check that call. This CDR3 comprises 13 residues. The germline V gene has CDR1 SGHDT and CDR2 YYEEEE. This chain's CDR3 is CASSGDTQETQYF. The complete variable domain, with remaining parts taken from reference TRBV5-6 and TRBJ2-5, reads DAGVTQSPTHLIKTRGQQVTLRCSPKSGHDTVSWYQQALGQGPQFIFQYYEEEERQRGNFPDRFSGHQFPNYSSELNVNALLLGDSALYLCASSGDTQETQYFGPGTRLLVL.

This clonotype shows up as medium-sized by frequency. The rearrangement uses TRBV6-5 and TRBJ2-6. The CDR3 contains 15 residues. Looked up from germline, CDR1 is MNHEY and CDR2 is SVGAGI. The CDR3 spells CASSRSYSGANVLTF.

The chain carries TRBV27 and TRBJ2-7; TCRdb's D gene call, TRBD1, goes unchecked for lack of DNA. This CDR3 is 14 amino acids long. Germline assignment: CDR1 MNHEY and CDR2 SMNVEV (reference sequence). The CDR3 sequence: CASSPQQGVDEQYF.

J is TRBJ2-2 and V is TRBV27; TCRdb outputs TRBD1, but without DNA this stays unchecked. The germline CDR1 and CDR2 sequences are MNHEY and SMNVEV (reference sequence). This CDR3 is 14 amino acids long. The CDR3 is CASSLTVNTGELFF.

The V and J genes are TRBV7-2 and TRBJ2-3. CDR3 length: 13 amino acids. Germline V CDR1 and CDR2: SGHTA, FQGNSA. The chain's CDR3 is CASSLDGVDTQYF. The whole variable domain, remainder taken from reference TRBV7-2 and TRBJ2-3, is GAGVSQSPSNKVTEKGKDVELRCDPISGHTALYWYRQSLGQGLEFLIYFQGNSAPDKSGLPSDRFSAERTGGSVSTLTIQRTQQEDSAVYLCASSLDGVDTQYFGPGTRLTVL.

V is TRBV7-9 and J is TRBJ2-5. The length of the CDR3 is 12 residues. Germline V CDR1 and CDR2: SEHNR, FQNEAQ (reference sequence). The CDR3 spells CASSWRRETQYF. Drawing the rest from reference TRBV7-9 and TRBJ2-5, the complete variable domain is DTGVSQNPRHKITKRGQNVTFRCDPISEHNRLYWYRQTLGQGPEFLTYFQNEAQLEKSRLLSDRFSAERPKGSFSTLEIQRTEQGDSAMYLCASSWRRETQYFGPGTRLLVL.

The chain carries TRBV6-1 and TRBJ1-5; the D call from TCRdb, TRBD1, cannot be confirmed without DNA. Germline V gene lookup returns CDR1 MNHNS and CDR2 SASEGT. This CDR3 has 15 amino acids. The CDR3: CASSQGWQGAQPQHF.

This clonotype is classed as large (0.1 to 1%) by frequency. The chain employs TRBV29-1 and TRBJ2-1; lacking DNA, the TRBD1 call made by TCRdb goes unchecked. Germline CDR1 and CDR2: SQVTM and ANQGSEA. The CDR3 covers 14 residues. The chain's CDR3 is CSVERDSSYNEQFF.

This chain uses TRBV6-6 with TRBJ2-3; absent DNA, TCRdb's TRBD2 call cannot be checked. Germline V CDR1 and CDR2: MNHNY, SVGAGI (reference sequence). The CDR3 covers 15 residues. The CDR3 region is CASTGGEGNTDTQYF.

This chain uses TRBV12-3 or TRBV12-4 with TRBJ2-3; TCRdb's assignment of TRBD2 cannot be checked, as there is no DNA. The length of the CDR3 is 14 residues. The CDR3 is CASSGLAGTDTQYF.

In terms of frequency, this clonotype is medium-sized (0.01 to 0.1%). This sequence joins TRBV19 and TRBJ2-5; TCRdb's D gene call, TRBD2, goes unchecked for lack of DNA. The CDR3 runs to 16 residues. Germline V gene lookup returns CDR1 LNHDA and CDR2 SQIVND (reference sequence). The CDR3 protein is CASSSHRTRNQETQYF.

The V gene is TRBV20-1, the J gene TRBJ2-5; the TCRdb call, TRBD2, lacks DNA for checking. CDR3 length equals 13 residues. Germline V lookup: CDR1 DFQATT, CDR2 SNEGSKA (reference sequence). The CDR3 loop is CSCIAGGVETQYF.

The chain recombines TRBV5-1 with TRBJ2-3; TCRdb indicates TRBD1, and absent DNA this call remains unverified. In germline, CDR1 is SGHRS, CDR2 YFSETQ. There are 16 residues in the CDR3. The CDR3 sequence: CASSLDRDRGADTQYF.

The chain recombines TRBV30 with TRBJ1-2; the D call of TRBD1 rests on TCRdb alone, since no DNA is present to check it. The CDR3 spans 15 residues. Germline V CDR1 and CDR2: GTSNPN, SVGIG (reference sequence). The CDR3 reads CAGEGGGAARYGYTF.

CDR3: CASSPSGHQETQYF. The chain couples TRBV7-2 to TRBJ2-5; absent DNA, TCRdb's TRBD2 call cannot be checked. This CDR3 has 14 residues. Germline assignment: CDR1 SGHTA and CDR2 FQGNSA.

This clonotype counts as medium-sized by frequency. J is TRBJ1-6 and V is TRBV19; lacking DNA, the TRBD1 call made by TCRdb goes unchecked. The V gene's germline CDR1 is LNHDA and CDR2 SQIVND (reference sequence). This CDR3 is 15 amino acids long. CDR3 in amino acids: CASSMGRDNISPLHF.

V gene TRBV29-1 combines with J gene TRBJ1-1; TCRdb returns TRBD1, unconfirmable since there is no DNA. CDR1 is SQVTM, CDR2 ANQGSEA, per germline. The CDR3 sequence is 13 residues long. CDR3 loop: CSVADRENTEAFF.

Frequency places this clonotype as large. The V gene is TRBV29-1, the J gene TRBJ2-1; TCRdb reports TRBD2, a call that lacks DNA to check it against. Germline V CDR1 and CDR2: SQVTM, ANQGSEA. The CDR3 totals 14 residues. Here the CDR3 reads CSVDLGKGNNEQFF.